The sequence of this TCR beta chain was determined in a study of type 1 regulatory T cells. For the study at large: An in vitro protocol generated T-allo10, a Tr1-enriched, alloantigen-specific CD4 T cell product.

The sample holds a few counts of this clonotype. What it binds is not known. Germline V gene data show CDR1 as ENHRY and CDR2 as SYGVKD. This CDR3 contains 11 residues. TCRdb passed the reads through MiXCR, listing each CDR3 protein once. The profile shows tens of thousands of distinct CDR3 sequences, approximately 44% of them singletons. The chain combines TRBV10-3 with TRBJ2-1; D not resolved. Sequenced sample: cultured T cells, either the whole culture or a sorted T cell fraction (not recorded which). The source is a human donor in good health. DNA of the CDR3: TGTGCGTCCACGGCCTACAATGAGCAGTTCTTC. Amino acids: CASTAYNEQFF.